This TCR beta chain originates from a study of T cells in Graves' hyperthyroidism and ophthalmopathy. Germline V gene data show CDR1 as LGHNT and CDR2 as FRNRAP. The CDR3 is 12 residues long. Trimming stripped 7 bases from V and 6 bases from J, with 13 bases between. Comments on this clonotype: The CDR3 carries no conserved terminal phenylalanine or tryptophan, so it likely arises from a read error.

Regions amplified from RNA transcripts were the TCR beta CDR3 regions. First-round RT-PCR targeting the TCR CDR3 was performed with the HTBI primer set. MiXCR, run by TCRdb on the multiplex PCR reads, gives a single entry per CDR3 protein. The sample has about 520,000 distinct CDR3 sequences; roughly 24% are singletons. The sample consisted of blood. V is TRBV12-5 and J is TRBJ2-7; either TRBD1 or TRBD2 may supply D (6 bases each). This TCR derives from a woman aged 25 to 39 with Graves' ophthalmopathy. The CDR3 spells CASVPKGGEQYL. The CDR3 DNA sequence: TGTGCTAGTGTCCCGAAGGGGGGCGAGCAGTACCTC.